Following are 19 T cell receptor beta chains from one sample sequenced in a study of T cell repertoires in cytomegalovirus infection. Via MiXCR, TCRdb re-called the reads, giving one row per CDR3 protein. Of about 320,000 distinct CDR3 sequences in the sample, more than 8% were seen once. Source material: PBMCs. Every receptor here comes from a human donor in good health (CMV status not recorded). Some clones in this sample may be carry-over from other donors' samples.

This clonotype has only a few counts. The chain links TRBV7-6 to TRBJ2-7, with a tentative D call TRBD1 (7 bases). CDR3 length equals 16 residues. CDR1 and CDR2 from the germline V gene are SGHVS and FNYEAQ. V was clipped by 5 bases and J by 2 bases, with 19 bases between them. In DNA, the CDR3 is TGTGCCAGCAGCAGAGGAGGGGGCCCAAATCCCTACGAGCAGTACTTC. Amino acid sequence: CASSRGGGPNPYEQYF.

This clonotype appeared many times. The CDR3 is CASSPGGGRETQYF. The CDR3 DNA sequence: TGTGCCAGCAGCCCGGGGGGGGGCAGAGAGACCCAGTACTTC. V is TRBV7-7 and J is TRBJ2-5, with 8 bases fitting TRBD2. The ends lost 5 bases at V and 4 bases at J; junction bases unmatched: 6. Germline assignment: CDR1 SSHAT and CDR2 FNYEAQ (reference sequence). The CDR3 extends over 14 amino acids. The full variable domain, rest sourced from reference TRBV7-7 and TRBJ2-5, is GAGVSQSPRYKVTKRGQDVTLRCDPISSHATLYWYQQALGQGPEFLTYFNYEAQPDKSGLPSDRFSAERPEGSISTLTIQRTEQRDSAMYRCASSPGGGRETQYFGPGTRLLVL.

V is TRBV24-1 and J is TRBJ2-2; D might be TRBD2 (6 bases). Looked up from germline, CDR1 is KGHDR and CDR2 is SFDVKD. The CDR3 spans 13 residues. The V end lost 7 bases, the J end lost 5 bases, and 10 bases lay between the germline ends. The CDR3 DNA sequence: TGTGCCACCAGGCAGGGAGGAACCGGGGAGCTGTTTTTT. This gives the protein CATRQGGTGELFF.

This clonotype was seen many times. The chain carries TRBV4-3 and TRBJ2-7; no clear D gene. Germline V gene data show CDR1 as LGHNA and CDR2 as YSLEER. Deletions cut 1 base from V and 3 bases from J, with 7 bases between. CDR3 length: 13 amino acids. CDR3 in DNA: TGCGCCAGCAGCCAAGGATTGGGCTACGAGCAGTACTTC. It yields the protein CASSQGLGYEQYF.

The genes are TRBV9 and TRBJ2-1, with a tentative D call TRBD2 (7 bases). The CDR3 is 16 residues long. V lost 0 bases and J lost 2, with 12 bases in between. The germline V gene has CDR1 SGDLS and CDR2 YYNGEE. CDR3 sequence (DNA): TGTGCCAGCAGCGTAGGGGTCGGGGGGCCCTACAATGAGCAGTTCTTC. Encoded protein: CASSVGVGGPYNEQFF.

This clonotype was detected many times. This rearrangement joins TRBV20-1 to TRBJ1-5; TRBD1 might be the D (6 bases). Germline V gene data show CDR1 as DFQATT and CDR2 as SNEGSKA (reference sequence). The CDR3 totals 14 residues. With 3 bases removed from V and 3 bases from J, the gap between germline ends came to 12 bases. The CDR3 coding sequence is TGCAGTGCTAGGAGGGGGGATCCCAATCAGCCCCAGCATTTT. It encodes CSARRGDPNQPQHF.

This clonotype was found a few times. CDR3 in amino acids: CASSYLKGYGEAFF. The DNA of the CDR3 is TGTGCCAGCAGTTACTTAAAAGGGTATGGAGAAGCTTTCTTT. This chain links TRBV6-6 with TRBJ1-1; no reliable D call. This CDR3 has 14 amino acids. The germline V and J ends were trimmed by 1 base and 8 bases, with 14 bases remaining between them. Germline V gene sequence: CDR1 MNHNY, CDR2 SVGAGI (reference sequence).

This clonotype was counted a few times. This rearrangement joins TRBV4-3 to TRBJ2-7, with D perhaps given as TRBD1 or TRBD2 (5 bases each). V dropped 5 bases and J dropped 7 bases, with 21 bases sitting between them. The CDR3 is 15 amino acids. From germline, CDR1 is LGHNA and CDR2 YSLEER. The DNA for the CDR3 is TGCGCCAGCAGCGTATCCGGGACGGGTCCCCGGGAGCAGTACTTC. This sequence encodes CASSVSGTGPREQYF.

This clonotype was picked up many times. The chain recombines TRBV7-2 with TRBJ2-5, with 9 bases aligning to TRBD2. Per germline, CDR1 SGHTA and CDR2 FQGNSA. The V gene end was trimmed by 5 bases and the J gene end by 5 bases; junction bases not matched to a gene: 12. This CDR3 contains 16 residues. CDR3 residues: CASSTSLSGGLETQYF. In DNA form, the CDR3 reads TGTGCCAGCAGCACTAGCCTGAGCGGGGGGCTTGAGACCCAGTACTTC.

The rearrangement links TRBV24-1 to TRBJ2-2; either TRBD1 or TRBD2 may supply D (5 bases each). Per germline, CDR1 KGHDR and CDR2 SFDVKD. Trimming took off 9 bases at V and 0 bases at J, with 10 bases between the two ends. There are 14 residues in the CDR3. The CDR3 loop reads CATEGRANTGELFF. CDR3 DNA sequence: TGTGCCACCGAGGGCAGGGCGAACACCGGGGAGCTGTTTTTT.

This chain connects TRBV19 to TRBJ2-2; tentative D call: TRBD1 (6 bases). The germline V gene encodes CDR1 LNHDA and CDR2 SQIVND (reference sequence). V gave up 4 bases and J gave up 0 bases, with 12 bases separating them. The CDR3 runs to 16 residues. The CDR3 loop is CASSTYRDTNTGELFF. The CDR3 DNA sequence: TGTGCCAGTAGTACCTACAGGGATACGAACACCGGGGAGCTGTTTTTT.

By sample share, this clonotype is medium-sized. The genes are TRBV2 and TRBJ1-2, with 8 bases aligning to TRBD1. V shed 3 bases, J shed 9 bases, and the junction held 3 bases outside the gene matches. The CDR3 extends over 12 amino acids. Germline assignment: CDR1 SNHLY and CDR2 FYNNEI. The CDR3 DNA reads as TGTGCCAGCAGTGACAGGGGGCTGAGCTACACCTTC. Translating it yields CASSDRGLSYTF. Full variable domain (missing parts from reference TRBV2 and TRBJ1-2): EPEVTQTPSHQVTQMGQEVILRCVPISNHLYFYWYRQILGQKVEFLVSFYNNEISEKSEIFDDQFSVERPDGSNFTLKIRSTKLEDSAMYFCASSDRGLSYTFGSGTRLTVV.

Written as DNA, the CDR3 is TGTGCCAGCAGCTTTCTAGACCCCACCGGGGAGCTGTTTTTT. Translation gives CASSFLDPTGELFF. V usage is TRBV7-9 and J usage is TRBJ2-2, with D uncertain. The CDR3 totals 14 residues. The V and J ends lost 3 bases and 4 bases respectively, with 9 bases between them. Looked up from germline, CDR1 is SEHNR and CDR2 is FQNEAQ (reference sequence). The variable domain in full, completed from reference TRBV7-9 and TRBJ2-2, reads DTGVSQNPRHKITKRGQNVTFRCDPISEHNRLYWYRQTLGQGPEFLTYFQNEAQLEKSRLLSDRFSAERPKGSFSTLEIQRTEQGDSAMYLCASSFLDPTGELFFGEGSRLTVL.

The chain is built from TRBV15 and TRBJ1-5; the D is unclear. The V end lost 0 bases, the J end lost 0 bases, and 12 bases lay between the germline ends. CDR3 size: 17 residues. Germline V gene data show CDR1 as LNHNV and CDR2 as YYDKDF (reference sequence). The CDR3 sequence is CATSRDGWGNSNQPQHF. In DNA, the CDR3 is TGTGCCACCAGCAGAGATGGGTGGGGAAATAGCAATCAGCCCCAGCATTTT.

The chain employs TRBV7-2 and TRBJ2-5; D is possibly TRBD1 (6 bases). This CDR3 region has 12 residues. Trimming stripped 5 bases from V and 6 bases from J, with 10 bases between. Germline CDR1 and CDR2: SGHTA and FQGNSA. CDR3 nucleotide sequence: TGTGCCAGCAGCAACAGGGAAAAGACCCAGTACTTC. Protein: CASSNREKTQYF.

The rearrangement joins TRBV4-2 to TRBJ1-1; D is perhaps TRBD1 (6 bases). V gave up 3 bases and J gave up 1 base, with 12 bases separating them. Looked up from germline, CDR1 is LGHNA and CDR2 is YNFKEQ. The CDR3 consists of 15 residues. For the CDR3, the DNA is TGTGCCAGCAGCCAGTCAGGGGTGAAGAACACTGAAGCTTTCTTT. This sequence encodes CASSQSGVKNTEAFF.

This rearrangement joins TRBV28 to TRBJ2-3; 8 bases agree with TRBD2. Germline CDR1 MDHEN, CDR2 SYDVKM. Unmatched junction bases numbered 6, after V lost 6 bases and J lost 1 base. The CDR3 sequence is 15 residues long. The DNA for the CDR3 is TGTGCCAGCAGCGCCCCAGCGGGGGGCACAGATACGCAGTATTTT. It encodes CASSAPAGGTDTQYF.

The chain carries TRBV18 and TRBJ1-5, with a weak D call TRBD1 (5 bases). The CDR3 spans 14 residues. The germline CDR1 and CDR2 sequences are KGHSH and LQKENI. V shed 3 bases and J shed 9 bases, with 15 bases lying between them. CDR3 DNA: TGTGCCAGCTCACCTGACAGTTCTAGTACGCCCCAGCATTTT. Translated: CASSPDSSSTPQHF.

This clonotype has at least ten counts. The CDR3 loop reads CATLDSFSTEAFF. In DNA form, the CDR3 reads TGTGCCACCCTGGACAGTTTTTCCACTGAAGCTTTCTTT. V usage is TRBV28 and J usage is TRBJ1-1, with TRBD1 as a possible D gene (6 bases). Germline V gene lookup returns CDR1 MDHEN and CDR2 SYDVKM. V lost 10 bases to trimming and J lost 4 bases, with 16 bases between them. The CDR3 consists of 13 residues.